One and the same sample provided the 23 T cell receptor beta chains below, sequenced in a study of human T cells and chemical hapten exposure. A single record per CDR3 protein comes from TCRdb applying MiXCR to the RACE reads. The profile shows tens of thousands of distinct CDR3 sequences, 9.5% to 10% of them singletons. Documented time point: patch test 2, 6 weeks after DPC sensitization. Treatment given: therapeutic diphenylcyclopropenone sensitization with weekly scalp DPC. Unfractionated whole blood yielded the extracted total RNA. Sample: whole blood, taken in connection with sensitization to the hapten diphenylcyclopropenone (DPC). The receptor set was obtained from a woman aged 25 to 45 with alopecia areata. Some clones in this sample may be carry-over from other donors' samples.

This clonotype was observed many times. The rearrangement uses TRBV4-3 and TRBJ2-7; possible D gene TRBD2, 6 bases. Trimming removed 4 bases at V and 3 bases at J, with 10 bases between. This CDR3 is 13 amino acids long. The germline CDR1 and CDR2 sequences are LGHNA and YSLEER. The CDR3 protein is CASSRGVIYEQYF. DNA of the CDR3: TGCGCCAGCAGCCGCGGGGTAATCTACGAGCAGTACTTC.

The chain carries TRBV5-5 and TRBJ2-2; the D gene is possibly TRBD1 (6 bases). The germline V gene encodes CDR1 SGHKS and CDR2 YYEKEE (reference sequence). V was shortened by 3 bases and J by 0 bases, with 12 bases between the two germline ends. The CDR3 has 16 amino acids. The CDR3 DNA reads as TGTGCCAGCAGCTATGGACAGCATGCGAACACCGGGGAGCTGTTTTTT. Amino acids: CASSYGQHANTGELFF.

This rearrangement joins TRBV10-3 to TRBJ2-3, with TRBD2 identical over 10 bases. Trimming at V came to 11 bases and at J to 2 bases, leaving 13 bases not matched to a gene. This CDR3 is 16 amino acids long. Germline-derived CDR1 and CDR2 are ENHRY and SYGVKD. DNA for the CDR3: TGTGCCTCCCAACTAGCGGGGCGGTCCACCACAGATACGCAGTATTTT. Protein: CASQLAGRSTTDTQYF.

This clonotype appeared many times. CDR3 sequence (DNA): TGCGCCAGCAGCCCGGGACAGGGATCCCACGAGCAGTACTTC. This gives the protein CASSPGQGSHEQYF. V is TRBV4-1 and J is TRBJ2-7, with 9 bases lining up with TRBD1. Looked up from germline, CDR1 is MGHRA and CDR2 is YSYEKL. The CDR3 consists of 14 residues. V lost 4 bases, J lost 5 bases, and 6 bases stayed unmatched.

This clonotype was observed many times. The genes are TRBV2 and TRBJ2-7; tentative D call: TRBD1 (6 bases). The germline V and J ends were trimmed by 5 bases and 4 bases, with 18 bases remaining between them. This CDR3 is 15 amino acids long. CDR1 is SNHLY, CDR2 FYNNEI, per germline. Here the CDR3 reads CASSSQGRGSYEQYF. CDR3 DNA sequence: TGTGCCAGCAGTTCCCAGGGGCGCGGGTCTTACGAGCAGTACTTC.

This clonotype was seen repeatedly, ten times or more. The CDR3 DNA follows: TGCAGTGCTGGCCGACAGGGAATAGCGGCCAACGTCCTGACTTTC. It yields the protein CSAGRQGIAANVLTF. The chain joins TRBV20-1 to TRBJ2-6; TRBD1 matches at 7 bases. There are 15 residues in the CDR3. Germline V lookup: CDR1 DFQATT, CDR2 SNEGSKA (reference sequence). V gave up 5 bases and J gave up 6 bases; unmatched junction bases: 10.

There are many counts of this clonotype. The V call is TRBV4-1, the J call TRBJ2-7, with D perhaps TRBD2 (5 bases). Germline lookup yields CDR1 MGHRA and CDR2 YSYEKL. Trimming removed 0 bases from V and 3 bases from J, with 21 bases in between. This CDR3 is built from 18 residues. This CDR3 reads CASSQDKFRLERNYEQYF. CDR3 DNA: TGCGCCAGCAGCCAAGATAAGTTCCGTTTGGAGCGGAACTACGAGCAGTACTTC.

This clonotype appeared a few times. The rearrangement links TRBV6-1 to TRBJ2-1; a weak D match, TRBD2 (7 bases). Germline assignment: CDR1 MNHNS and CDR2 SASEGT. Between the trimmed V and J ends, which lost 1 base and 1 base, there was a span of 11 bases. The CDR3 covers 16 residues. CDR3 sequence: CASSEEGGPSYNEQFF. The DNA for the CDR3 is TGTGCCAGCAGTGAAGAGGGGGGGCCATCCTACAATGAGCAGTTCTTC.

This clonotype was detected only a few times. The chain recombines TRBV20-1 with TRBJ1-5; weak D call: TRBD1 (5 bases). The germline V gene encodes CDR1 DFQATT and CDR2 SNEGSKA (reference sequence). V lost 0 bases and J 6 bases, leaving 12 bases between the germline ends. This CDR3 has 14 amino acids. CDR3 DNA: TGCAGTGCTAGAGAGGAGGGAGGGGTTCAGCCCCAGCATTTT. Amino acids: CSAREEGGVQPQHF.

This clonotype was counted only a few times. The V call is TRBV28, the J call TRBJ2-7, with D hard to call. Deletions cut 5 bases from V and 10 bases from J, with 12 bases between. This CDR3 has 11 amino acids. Germline lookup yields CDR1 MDHEN and CDR2 SYDVKM. The DNA of the CDR3 is TGTGCCAGCAGTCTCCAGAGGAGACAGTACTTC. This encodes CASSLQRRQYF.

This clonotype was recorded at least ten times. The rearrangement links TRBV6-1 to TRBJ1-6; no definite D call. The CDR3 contains 17 residues. Germline V gene data show CDR1 as MNHNS and CDR2 as SASEGT. The V end lost 0 bases, the J end lost 3 bases, and 12 bases lay between the germline ends. The CDR3 spells CASSEAVTELYNSPLHF. DNA for the CDR3: TGTGCCAGCAGTGAAGCGGTCACTGAACTCTATAATTCACCCCTCCACTTT.

This chain joins TRBV12-3 or TRBV12-4 and TRBJ1-1; D possibly corresponds to TRBD1 (6 bases). V dropped 5 bases and J dropped 1 base, with 11 bases sitting between them. The CDR3 extends over 14 amino acids. The CDR3 sequence is CASSTGQSNTEAFF. The DNA for the CDR3 is TGTGCCAGCAGTACAGGACAGTCGAACACTGAAGCTTTCTTT.

This clonotype was seen repeatedly, ten times or more. J is TRBJ1-6 and V is TRBV6-5; D not resolved. Germline loops: CDR1 MNHEY, CDR2 SVGAGI. The CDR3 sequence is 12 residues long. The V and J ends lost 1 base and 5 bases respectively, with 0 bases between them. The CDR3 DNA reads TGTGCCAGCAGTTACTATAATTCACCCCTCCACTTT. Protein product: CASSYYNSPLHF.

This chain connects TRBV6-4 to TRBJ2-1; 9 nucleotides align to TRBD1. V lost 5 bases to trimming and J lost 2 bases; unmatched junction nucleotides: 4. CDR3 length: 15 amino acids. CDR1 and CDR2 (germline): MRHNA, SNTAGT. The CDR3 nucleotides are TGTGCCAGCAGTAGGGGGACAGGGACCTACAATGAGCAGTTCTTC. Residues: CASSRGTGTYNEQFF.

This clonotype showed up just a few times. V usage is TRBV6-2 or TRBV6-3 and J usage is TRBJ2-4, with unresolved D. V was shortened by 5 bases and J by 1 base, with 9 bases between the two germline ends. CDR3 length equals 14 residues. From germline, CDR1 is MNHEY and CDR2 SVGEGT. CDR3 sequence: CASSANSAKNIQYF. The CDR3 DNA reads TGTGCCAGCAGTGCTAACTCGGCCAAAAACATTCAGTACTTC.

By share, this clonotype ranks as large. CDR3 sequence (DNA): TGTGCCAGCAGTGGGGACAACACCGGGGAGCTGTTTTTT. This gives the protein CASSGDNTGELFF. The chain links TRBV6-4 to TRBJ2-2; either TRBD1 or TRBD2 may fit D (5 bases each). The V gene's germline CDR1 is MRHNA and CDR2 SNTAGT. This CDR3 is built from 13 residues. With 4 bases removed from V and 2 bases from J, the gap between germline ends came to 5 bases.

The chain uses TRBV3-1 and TRBJ1-2; weak D call: TRBD1 (5 bases). The CDR3 runs 17 residues. Per germline, CDR1 LGHDT and CDR2 YNNKEL (reference sequence). V shed 0 bases and J shed 7 bases, with 21 bases lying between them. CDR3: CASSQDLSKGLRPGYTF. CDR3 nucleotide sequence: TGTGCCAGCAGCCAAGATCTTAGTAAGGGGTTAAGGCCTGGCTACACCTTC.

This clonotype was seen ten or more times. The chain recombines TRBV29-1 with TRBJ2-6, with a tentative D call TRBD1 (5 bases). This CDR3 contains 15 residues. Trimming stripped 6 bases from V and 0 bases from J, with 12 bases between. Germline CDR1 SQVTM, CDR2 ANQGSEA. The CDR3 is CSVADSNSGANVLTF. CDR3 DNA sequence: TGCAGCGTGGCCGACAGTAACTCTGGGGCCAACGTCCTGACTTTC.

For this clonotype: An end of the junction differs from the germline gene, which may be a read error. The genes are TRBV3-1 and TRBJ1-3; 8 positions match TRBD1. Germline V CDR1 and CDR2: LGHDT, YNNKEL (reference sequence). The CDR3 contains 15 residues. Here the CDR3 reads CVSSQFRGPGNTIYF. The CDR3, as DNA: TGTGTCAGCAGCCAGTTCAGGGGGCCCGGAAACACCATATATTTT.

The rearrangement links TRBV28 to TRBJ2-2; 9 bases align to TRBD1. In germline, CDR1 is MDHEN, CDR2 SYDVKM. The junction had 5 bases not matched to a gene; V was cut back by 2 bases and J by 10 bases. The CDR3 is 14 amino acids. The DNA for the CDR3 is TGTGCCAGCAGTTTACCAGGGACAGGGCAGGAGCTGTTTTTT. The encoded protein is CASSLPGTGQELFF.

This clonotype was seen many times. This chain uses TRBV18 with TRBJ2-6; possibly TRBD1 or TRBD2 for D (5 bases each). Trimming removed 3 bases at V and 0 bases at J, with 9 bases between. The germline gives CDR1 KGHSH, CDR2 LQKENI. This CDR3 is 16 amino acids long. The CDR3 sequence is CASSPSGASGANVLTF. In DNA, the CDR3 is TGTGCCAGCTCACCTTCCGGGGCCTCTGGGGCCAACGTCCTGACTTTC.

This clonotype is medium-sized. The CDR3 DNA reads as TGCGCCAGCAGCGCTGGACACCGGGACAGGTCCTACGAGCAGTACTTC. Its protein is CASSAGHRDRSYEQYF. The chain combines TRBV5-1 with TRBJ2-7; 8 nucleotides match TRBD1. Trimming cost V 4 bases and J 1 base; bases outside gene matches: 10. The germline V gene has CDR1 SGHRS and CDR2 YFSETQ. The CDR3 contains 16 residues.

This clonotype has only a few counts. The chain uses TRBV11-3 and TRBJ2-2; D gene ambiguous. The CDR3 contains 12 residues. Per germline, CDR1 SGHNT and CDR2 YENEEA. V shed 6 bases and J shed 8 bases, with 10 bases lying between them. CDR3 residues: CASSQELGELFF. DNA of the CDR3: TGTGCCAGCAGTCAGGAGTTGGGGGAGCTGTTTTTT.